Each of the 16 T cell receptor beta chains below was sequenced from the same sample in a study of CD8 T cells in Susac syndrome. RNA, at about 0.45 to 1 ug, was reverse transcribed with random hexamers. TCRdb ran MiXCR on the immunoSEQ multiplex PCR reads and lists one entry per CDR3 protein. Here the sample spans about 200,000 distinct CDR3 sequences, 95% being singletons. The sequencing input was CD4+ T cells from PBMCs. The receptors originated from a human donor in good health.

This clonotype was recorded once. The chain combines TRBV20-1 with TRBJ2-7; perhaps TRBD1 as D (6 bases). This CDR3 comprises 13 residues. Germline V gene sequence: CDR1 DFQATT, CDR2 SNEGSKA (reference sequence). Deletions cut 6 bases from V and 2 bases from J, with 14 bases between. The CDR3 bases are TGCAGTGCGGATCTCACAGGGACCTACGAGCAGTACTTC. Translating it yields CSADLTGTYEQYF.

This sequence joins TRBV27 and TRBJ2-3; 7 bases are shared with TRBD1. The CDR3 spans 16 residues. J was trimmed by 2 bases and V by 9 bases; bases with no gene match: 14. The germline CDR1 and CDR2 sequences are MNHEY and SMNVEV (reference sequence). Written as DNA, the CDR3 is TGTGCCAGTTCCCCCTCCCCGGGACAGAACACAGATACGCAGTATTTT. This translates into CASSPSPGQNTDTQYF.

The chain couples TRBV9 to TRBJ2-5; 14 bases align to TRBD2. Trimming at V came to 3 bases and at J to 2 bases, leaving 6 bases not matched to a gene. This CDR3 comprises 17 residues. Germline CDR1 SGDLS, CDR2 YYNGEE. Written as DNA, the CDR3 is TGTGCCAGCAGCGACGGGACTAGCGGGGGTGATCAAGAGACCCAGTACTTC. Amino acids: CASSDGTSGGDQETQYF.

This chain joins TRBV24-1 and TRBJ2-7; tentatively, D is TRBD2 (6 bases). The CDR3 contains 13 residues. With 11 bases removed from V and 2 bases from J, the gap between germline ends came to 15 bases. Germline CDR1 is KGHDR and CDR2 is SFDVKD. The CDR3: CAIPEEGAYEQYV. The CDR3 DNA follows: TGTGCCATCCCCGAGGAGGGAGCCTACGAGCAGTACGTC.

The chain joins TRBV20-1 to TRBJ1-5, with TRBD1 as a possible D gene (5 bases). CDR1 DFQATT and CDR2 SNEGSKA come from the germline V gene (reference sequence). V lost 3 bases and J 3 bases, leaving 12 bases between the germline ends. The CDR3 extends over 14 amino acids. The CDR3 spells CSARRQGVNQPQHF. CDR3 sequence (DNA): TGCAGTGCTAGGAGGCAGGGCGTCAATCAGCCCCAGCATTTT.

The chain couples TRBV20-1 to TRBJ2-7; 12 bases map to TRBD2. V lost 4 bases to trimming and J lost 3 bases; unmatched junction nucleotides: 4. The CDR3 is made up of 14 amino acids. Germline CDR1 and CDR2: DFQATT and SNEGSKA (reference sequence). The CDR3 bases are TGCAGTGCTAAGACTAGCGGGGGTGTCTACGAGCAGTACGTC. Encoded protein: CSAKTSGGVYEQYV.

The chain combines TRBV7-8 with TRBJ2-1, with D unclear. This CDR3 comprises 15 residues. In germline, CDR1 is SGHVS, CDR2 FQNEAQ. The ends were cut back, 2 bases at V and 2 bases at J, with 10 bases in the middle. CDR3 coding DNA: TGTGCCAGCAGCTTACGACCGGCCGCCTACAATGAGCAGTTCTTC. Translated: CASSLRPAAYNEQFF.

The chain couples TRBV30 to TRBJ2-1; 7 bases align to TRBD2. In germline, CDR1 is GTSNPN, CDR2 SVGIG (reference sequence). The CDR3 sequence is 13 residues long. With V trimmed by 1 base and J by 7 bases, 4 bases remained unmatched. The CDR3 DNA sequence: TGTGCCTGGAGTGAGCAAGCGGGAAATGAGCAGTTCTTC. It specifies CAWSEQAGNEQFF.

This rearrangement joins TRBV20-1 to TRBJ2-3; D call uncertain. Germline V gene lookup returns CDR1 DFQATT and CDR2 SNEGSKA (reference sequence). CDR3 length equals 13 residues. The V gene lost 3 bases and the J gene lost 0 bases, with 7 bases spanning the gap. This CDR3 is CSARDGSTDTQYF. Here the CDR3 DNA reads TGCAGTGCTAGGGACGGTAGCACAGATACGCAGTATTTT.

The V and J genes are TRBV15 and TRBJ2-1; D is uncertain. The CDR3 totals 15 residues. V was pared by 0 bases and J by 3 bases, with 9 bases between. Germline assignment: CDR1 LNHNV and CDR2 YYDKDF (reference sequence). CDR3 region: CATSRDPADYNEQFF. DNA of the CDR3: TGTGCCACCAGCAGAGATCCCGCAGACTACAATGAGCAGTTCTTC.

The chain recombines TRBV18 with TRBJ2-5; D may correspond to TRBD1 or TRBD2 (5 bases each). V lost 8 bases and J lost 4, with 14 bases in between. The CDR3 is 13 residues long. Germline CDR1 KGHSH, CDR2 LQKENI. As DNA, the CDR3 is TGTGCCAGCCGGTTAGGGACCGGAGAGACCCAGTACTTC. The encoded protein is CASRLGTGETQYF.

CDR3 sequence: CSAPRVGMETQYF. The DNA of the CDR3 is TGCAGTGCTCCGAGAGTCGGGATGGAGACCCAGTACTTC. This chain joins TRBV20-1 and TRBJ2-5, with D tentatively TRBD2 (5 bases). From germline, CDR1 is DFQATT and CDR2 SNEGSKA (reference sequence). V shed 5 bases and J shed 5 bases, with 15 bases lying between them. The CDR3 is 13 residues long.

This chain uses TRBV9 with TRBJ2-1; no reliable D call. The CDR3 is 13 amino acids. Germline values: CDR1 SGDLS, CDR2 YYNGEE. Deletions cut 0 bases from V and 8 bases from J, with 9 bases between. This CDR3 is CASSVEPGDEQFF. In DNA form, the CDR3 reads TGTGCCAGCAGCGTAGAACCTGGGGATGAGCAGTTCTTC.

The chain employs TRBV20-1 and TRBJ1-5, with D tentatively TRBD1 (6 bases). V was clipped by 6 bases and J by 2 bases, with 14 bases between them. The V gene's germline CDR1 is DFQATT and CDR2 SNEGSKA (reference sequence). This CDR3 contains 14 residues. This CDR3 reads CSAPGYRGNQPQHF. In DNA form, the CDR3 reads TGCAGTGCCCCGGGATACAGGGGCAATCAGCCCCAGCATTTT.

The chain links TRBV9 to TRBJ2-5; either TRBD1 or TRBD2 may supply D (7 bases each). There are 16 residues in the CDR3. Trimming shortened V by 3 bases and J by 2 bases, and 17 bases separated the two germline ends. Per germline, CDR1 SGDLS and CDR2 YYNGEE. The CDR3 DNA reads TGTGCCAGCAGCGGAGGGGGCGGACTAGGGCAAGAGACCCAGTACTTC. This translates into CASSGGGGLGQETQYF. The full variable domain, completed using reference TRBV9 and TRBJ2-5, is DSGVTQTPKHLITATGQRVTLRCSPRSGDLSVYWYQQSLDQGLQFLIQYYNGEERAKGNILERFSAQQFPDLHSELNLSSLELGDSALYFCASSGGGGLGQETQYFGPGTRLLVL.

The CDR3 reads CASSTTMGRGGNEQFF. The CDR3 region has the DNA TGTGCCAGCAGTACCACTATGGGCCGAGGGGGCAATGAGCAGTTCTTC. The chain employs TRBV28 and TRBJ2-1; perhaps TRBD1 as D (6 bases). Trimming took off 5 bases at V and 6 bases at J, with 20 bases between the two ends. The CDR3 runs to 16 residues. The germline V gene encodes CDR1 MDHEN and CDR2 SYDVKM.